This section outlines one TCR beta chain sequence together with its context. The CDR3 sequence is 16 residues long. Germline CDR1 MGHRA, CDR2 YSYEKL. V shed 3 bases and J 4 bases; nucleotides not matched to a gene: 11. Sequencing used immunoSEQ multiplex PCR; TCRdb keeps in-frame clones, though not all of them. The top ten hold about 3% of the sample, which has around 26,000 clones, about 90% seen once. This specimen comes from a study of blood T cell repertoires in COVID-19. Background on the study: T cells, B-cell-depleted T cells, or PBMCs provided the cDNA or gDNA that served as material.

This receptor was taken from a human donor in a cohort sampled during active COVID-19. The chain is built from TRBV4-1 and TRBJ1-1, with 7 bases aligning to TRBD1. The sample consisted of peripheral blood. In DNA form, the CDR3 reads TGCGCCAGCAGCCATGCCACAGGGGTCCGTGCCACTGAAGCTTTCTTT. This translates into CASSHATGVRATEAFF.